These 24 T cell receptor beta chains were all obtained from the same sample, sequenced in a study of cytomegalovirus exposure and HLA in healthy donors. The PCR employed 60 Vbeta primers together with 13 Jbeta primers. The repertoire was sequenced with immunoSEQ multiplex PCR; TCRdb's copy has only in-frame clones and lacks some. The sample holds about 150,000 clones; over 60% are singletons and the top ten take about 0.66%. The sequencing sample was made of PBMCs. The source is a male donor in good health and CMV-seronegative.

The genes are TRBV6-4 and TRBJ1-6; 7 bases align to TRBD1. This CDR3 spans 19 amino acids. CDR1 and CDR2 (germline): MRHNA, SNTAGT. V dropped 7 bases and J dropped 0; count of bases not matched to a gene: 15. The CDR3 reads CASTGREGQTSSYNSPLHF. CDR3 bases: TGTGCCAGCACCGGACGCGAGGGACAGACTAGCTCCTATAATTCACCCCTCCACTTT.

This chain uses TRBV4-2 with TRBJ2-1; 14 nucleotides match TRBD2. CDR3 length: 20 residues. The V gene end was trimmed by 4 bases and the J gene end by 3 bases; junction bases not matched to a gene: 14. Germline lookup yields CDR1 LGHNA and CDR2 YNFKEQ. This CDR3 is CASSREARTSGRRFYNEQFF. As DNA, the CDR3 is TGTGCCAGCAGCCGGGAGGCTCGGACTAGCGGGAGGAGGTTCTACAATGAGCAGTTCTTC.

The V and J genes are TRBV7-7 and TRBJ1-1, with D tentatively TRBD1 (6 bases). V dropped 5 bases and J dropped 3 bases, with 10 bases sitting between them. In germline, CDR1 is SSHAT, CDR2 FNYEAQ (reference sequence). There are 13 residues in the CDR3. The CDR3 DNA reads TGTGCCAGCAGCCGGACAGTCTACACTGAAGCTTTCTTT. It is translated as CASSRTVYTEAFF.

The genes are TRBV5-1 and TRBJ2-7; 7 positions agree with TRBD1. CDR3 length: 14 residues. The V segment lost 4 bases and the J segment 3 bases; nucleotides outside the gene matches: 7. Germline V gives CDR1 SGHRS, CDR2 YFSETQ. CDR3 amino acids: CASSGPWDSYEQYF. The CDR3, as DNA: TGCGCCAGCAGCGGGCCCTGGGACAGCTACGAGCAGTACTTC.

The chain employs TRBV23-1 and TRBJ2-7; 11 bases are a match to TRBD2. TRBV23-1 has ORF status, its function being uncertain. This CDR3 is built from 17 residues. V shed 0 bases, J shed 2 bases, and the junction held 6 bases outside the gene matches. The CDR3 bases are TGCGCCAGCAGTCAATCGAGGGTAGCGGGAGGGCCCTACGAGCAGTACTTC. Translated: CASSQSRVAGGPYEQYF.

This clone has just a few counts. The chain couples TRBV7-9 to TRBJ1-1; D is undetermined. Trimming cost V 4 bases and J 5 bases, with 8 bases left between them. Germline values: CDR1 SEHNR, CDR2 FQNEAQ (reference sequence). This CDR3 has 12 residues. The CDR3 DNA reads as TGTGCCAGCAGCTCGCAGGTGACTGAAGCTTTCTTT. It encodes CASSSQVTEAFF.

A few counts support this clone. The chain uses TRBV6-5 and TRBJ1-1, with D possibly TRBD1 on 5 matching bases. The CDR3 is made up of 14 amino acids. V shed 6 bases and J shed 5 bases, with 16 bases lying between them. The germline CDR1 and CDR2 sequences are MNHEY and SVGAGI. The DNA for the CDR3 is TGTGCCAGCAGCACCCGGGGGTCTTGGACTGAAGCTTTCTTT. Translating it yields CASSTRGSWTEAFF.

The CDR3 DNA is TGTGCCAGCAGCTTAGATTTCTGGACAGATCAAGAGACCCAGTACTTC. The encoded protein is CASSLDFWTDQETQYF. This chain uses TRBV11-3 with TRBJ2-5, with TRBD1 as a possible D gene (6 bases). CDR3 length equals 16 residues. The V end lost 0 bases, the J end lost 2 bases, and 13 bases lay between the germline ends. Per the germline V gene, CDR1 is SGHNT and CDR2 is YENEEA.

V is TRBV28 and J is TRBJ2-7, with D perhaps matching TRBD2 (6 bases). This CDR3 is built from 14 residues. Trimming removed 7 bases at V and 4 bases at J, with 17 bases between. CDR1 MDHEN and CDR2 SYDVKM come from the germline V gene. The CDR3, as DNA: TGTGCCAGCACCACCGGGACTTACCAATACGAGCAGTACTTC. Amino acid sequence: CASTTGTYQYEQYF.

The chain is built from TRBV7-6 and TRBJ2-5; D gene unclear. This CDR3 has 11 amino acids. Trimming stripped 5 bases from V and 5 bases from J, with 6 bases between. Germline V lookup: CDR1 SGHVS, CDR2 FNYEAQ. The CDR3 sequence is CASSLLETQYF. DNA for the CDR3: TGTGCCAGCAGCCTACTTGAGACCCAGTACTTC.

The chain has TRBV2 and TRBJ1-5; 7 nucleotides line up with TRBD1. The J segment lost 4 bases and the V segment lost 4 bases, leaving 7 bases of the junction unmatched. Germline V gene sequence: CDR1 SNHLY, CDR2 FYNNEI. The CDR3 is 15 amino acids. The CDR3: CASSARQGWNQPQHF. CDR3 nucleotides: TGTGCCAGCAGTGCCCGACAGGGTTGGAATCAGCCCCAGCATTTT.

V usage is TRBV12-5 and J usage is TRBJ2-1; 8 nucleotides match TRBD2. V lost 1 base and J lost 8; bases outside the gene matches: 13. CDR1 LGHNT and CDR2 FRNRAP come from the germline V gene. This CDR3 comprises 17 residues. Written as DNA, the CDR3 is TGTGCTAGTGGTTTGGGAAACCTCGGACTAGCCCATCATGAGCAGTTCTTC. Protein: CASGLGNLGLAHHEQFF.

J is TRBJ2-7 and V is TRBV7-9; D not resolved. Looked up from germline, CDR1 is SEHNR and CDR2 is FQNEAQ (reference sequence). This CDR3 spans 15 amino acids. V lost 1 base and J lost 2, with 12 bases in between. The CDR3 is CASSLGSADTYEQYF. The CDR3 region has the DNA TGTGCCAGCAGCTTAGGTTCGGCGGATACCTACGAGCAGTACTTC.

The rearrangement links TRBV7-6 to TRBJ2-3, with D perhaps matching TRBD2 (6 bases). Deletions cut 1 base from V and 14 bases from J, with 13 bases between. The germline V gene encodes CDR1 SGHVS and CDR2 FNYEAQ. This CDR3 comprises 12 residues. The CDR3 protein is CASSLGTTQWYF. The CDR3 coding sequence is TGTGCCAGCAGCTTAGGGACTACCCAGTGGTATTTT.

The CDR3, as DNA: TGTGCCAGCAGCGTAGCCAGGGGTCAAGAGACCCAGTACTTC. It yields the protein CASSVARGQETQYF. This chain connects TRBV9 to TRBJ2-5; tentative D call: TRBD1 (6 bases). Trimming removed 0 bases at V and 2 bases at J, with 8 bases between. The germline gives CDR1 SGDLS, CDR2 YYNGEE. This CDR3 is 14 amino acids long.

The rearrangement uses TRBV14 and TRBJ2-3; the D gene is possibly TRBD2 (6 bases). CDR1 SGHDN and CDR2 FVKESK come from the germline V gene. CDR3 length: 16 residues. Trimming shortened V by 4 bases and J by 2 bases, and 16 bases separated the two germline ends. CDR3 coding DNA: TGTGCCAGCAGCCTCGTGGGGGGAGGCCTCACAGATACGCAGTATTTT. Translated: CASSLVGGGLTDTQYF.

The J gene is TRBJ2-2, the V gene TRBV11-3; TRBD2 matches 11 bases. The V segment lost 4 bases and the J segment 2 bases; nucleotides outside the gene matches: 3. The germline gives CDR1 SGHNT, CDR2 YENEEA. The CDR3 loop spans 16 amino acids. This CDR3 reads CASSSGLAGNTGELFF. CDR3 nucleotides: TGTGCCAGCAGCTCTGGACTAGCGGGCAACACCGGGGAGCTGTTTTTT.

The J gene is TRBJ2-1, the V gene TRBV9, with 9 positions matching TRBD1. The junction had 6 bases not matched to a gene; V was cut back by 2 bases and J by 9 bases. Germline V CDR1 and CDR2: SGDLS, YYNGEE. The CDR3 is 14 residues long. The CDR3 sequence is CASSVTTGGAEQFF. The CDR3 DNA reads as TGTGCCAGCAGCGTGACGACAGGGGGGGCTGAGCAGTTCTTC. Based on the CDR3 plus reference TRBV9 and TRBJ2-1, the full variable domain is DSGVTQTPKHLITATGQRVTLRCSPRSGDLSVYWYQQSLDQGLQFLIQYYNGEERAKGNILERFSAQQFPDLHSELNLSSLELGDSALYFCASSVTTGGAEQFFGPGTRLTVL.

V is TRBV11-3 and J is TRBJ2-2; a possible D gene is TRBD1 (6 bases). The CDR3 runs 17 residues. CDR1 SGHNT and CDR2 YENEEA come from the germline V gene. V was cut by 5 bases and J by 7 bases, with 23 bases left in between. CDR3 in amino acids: CASSPRPTGQTGGELFF. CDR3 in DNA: TGTGCCAGCAGCCCCCGACCCACAGGGCAGACTGGCGGGGAGCTGTTTTTT.

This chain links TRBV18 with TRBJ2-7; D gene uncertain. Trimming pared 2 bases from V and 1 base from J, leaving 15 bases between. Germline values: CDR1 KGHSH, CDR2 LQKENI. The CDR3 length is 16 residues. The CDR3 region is CASSPISQIASYEQYF. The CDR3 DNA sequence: TGTGCCAGCTCACCAATTAGCCAGATCGCTTCCTACGAGCAGTACTTC.

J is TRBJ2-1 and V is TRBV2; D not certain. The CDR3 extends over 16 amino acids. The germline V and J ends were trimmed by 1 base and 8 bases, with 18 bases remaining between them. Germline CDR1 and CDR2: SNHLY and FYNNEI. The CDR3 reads CASSEVVSEFSDEQFF. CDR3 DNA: TGTGCCAGCAGTGAAGTAGTATCGGAGTTTTCCGATGAGCAGTTCTTC.

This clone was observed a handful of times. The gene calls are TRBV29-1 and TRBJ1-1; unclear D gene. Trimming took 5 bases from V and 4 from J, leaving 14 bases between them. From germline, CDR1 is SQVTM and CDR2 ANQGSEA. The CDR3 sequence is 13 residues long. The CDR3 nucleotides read TGCAGCGTTAGAACCAGAAGTGGCACTGAAGCTTTCTTT. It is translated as CSVRTRSGTEAFF.

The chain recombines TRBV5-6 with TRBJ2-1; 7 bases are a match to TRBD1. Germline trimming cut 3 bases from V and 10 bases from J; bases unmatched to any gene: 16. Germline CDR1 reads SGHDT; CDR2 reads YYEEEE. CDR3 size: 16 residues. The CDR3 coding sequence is TGTGCCAGCAGCTCCACAGACAGGGTTTCCCCACCAGAGCAGTTCTTC. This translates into CASSSTDRVSPPEQFF.

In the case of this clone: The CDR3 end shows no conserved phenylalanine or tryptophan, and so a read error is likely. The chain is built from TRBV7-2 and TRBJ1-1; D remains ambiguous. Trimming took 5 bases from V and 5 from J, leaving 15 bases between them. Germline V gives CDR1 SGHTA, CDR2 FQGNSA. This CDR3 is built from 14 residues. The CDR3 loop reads CASSNRRGATEAFL. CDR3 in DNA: TGTGCCAGCAGCAACCGAAGAGGTGCGACTGAAGCTTTCCTT.